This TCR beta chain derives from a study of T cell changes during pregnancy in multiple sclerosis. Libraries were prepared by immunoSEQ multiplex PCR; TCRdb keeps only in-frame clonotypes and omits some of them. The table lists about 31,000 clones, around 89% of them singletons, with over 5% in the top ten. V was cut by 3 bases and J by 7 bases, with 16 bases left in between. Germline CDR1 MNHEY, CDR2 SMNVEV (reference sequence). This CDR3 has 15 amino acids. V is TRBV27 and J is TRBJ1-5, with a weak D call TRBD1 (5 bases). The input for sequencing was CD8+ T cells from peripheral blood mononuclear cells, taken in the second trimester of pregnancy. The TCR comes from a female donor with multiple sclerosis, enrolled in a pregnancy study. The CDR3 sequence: CASSLAERDEQPQHF. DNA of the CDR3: TGTGCCAGCAGTTTGGCGGAGCGGGACGAACAGCCCCAGCATTTT.